One and the same sample provided the 14 T cell receptor beta chains below, sequenced in a study of CD8 T cells in ankylosing spondylitis. General study points: Ankylosing spondylitis blood seemed to carry a telltale TCR beta motif made of eight highly homologous variants.

These receptors' antigens are unknown. In TCRdb, the 5' RACE reads were re-called with MiXCR into one record per CDR3 protein. The sample lists about 420,000 distinct CDR3 sequences; around 20% were seen once. Source material: blood, either unsorted or a sorted T cell fraction (not recorded which). The receptors here all came from a male donor with ankylosing spondylitis.

The chain has TRBV3-1 and TRBJ2-2, with unresolved D. Per germline, CDR1 LGHDT and CDR2 YNNKEL (reference sequence). The CDR3 runs to 16 residues. Between the trimmed V and J ends, which lost 3 bases and 2 bases, there was a span of 13 bases. DNA of the CDR3: TGTGCCAGCAGCCAGCGCTCAACTTTAAACACCGGGGAGCTGTTTTTT. Its translation: CASSQRSTLNTGELFF.

This clonotype has more than one count but fewer than ten. V and J are TRBV2 and TRBJ2-5, with D perhaps matching TRBD1 (5 bases). Trimming shortened V by 8 bases and J by 1 base, and 14 bases separated the two germline ends. CDR1 and CDR2 (germline): SNHLY, FYNNEI. The CDR3 totals 14 residues. The CDR3 bases are TGTGCCAGCGAAAGGACACTGCTCCAAGAGACCCAGTACTTC. It is translated as CASERTLLQETQYF.

The CDR3 DNA reads as TGCAGTGCTAGAGATTCAGCGGGAATGGTGTTTGAGCAGTTCTTC. Translating it yields CSARDSAGMVFEQFF. The J gene is TRBJ2-1, the V gene TRBV20-1, with 7 bases aligning to TRBD2. Germline-derived CDR1 and CDR2 are DFQATT and SNEGSKA (reference sequence). CDR3 size: 15 residues. Losses at the gene ends were 0 bases for V and 9 bases for J; bases not matched to a gene: 11.

This clonotype appeared a few times. The CDR3 spells CASSRTVQLSYEQYF. CDR3 in DNA: TGTGCCAGCAGCAGGACAGTCCAACTGTCCTACGAGCAGTACTTC. V and J are TRBV12-3 or TRBV12-4 and TRBJ2-7, with D tentatively TRBD1 (6 bases). Between the trimmed V and J ends, which lost 6 bases and 1 base, there was a span of 16 bases. The CDR3 runs 15 residues.

This clonotype was counted many times. CDR3 in amino acids: CASSLSRDLVADTQYF. The DNA for the CDR3 is TGCGCCAGCAGCTTGTCGAGGGATCTAGTGGCAGATACGCAGTATTTT. The chain carries TRBV5-1 and TRBJ2-3; tentatively, D is TRBD2 (5 bases). Between the trimmed V and J ends, which lost 1 base and 4 bases, there was a span of 16 bases. Germline V gene lookup returns CDR1 SGHRS and CDR2 YFSETQ. This CDR3 contains 16 residues.

The CDR3: CSARDLAEYGYTF. CDR3 DNA sequence: TGCAGTGCTAGAGATCTTGCGGAATATGGCTACACCTTC. This sequence joins TRBV20-1 and TRBJ1-2; D is undetermined. Germline V gene lookup returns CDR1 DFQATT and CDR2 SNEGSKA (reference sequence). V lost 0 bases to trimming and J lost 5 bases, with 10 bases between them. The CDR3 is 13 amino acids.

Here the CDR3 DNA reads TGTGCCAGCAGACGGACAGGGGTGCGAGAGACCCAGTACTTC. It yields the protein CASRRTGVRETQYF. The chain couples TRBV6-1 to TRBJ2-5; 9 nucleotides match TRBD1. Germline trimming cut 6 bases from V and 4 bases from J; bases unmatched to any gene: 6. The CDR3 consists of 14 residues. CDR1 and CDR2 (germline): MNHNS, SASEGT.

The rearrangement joins TRBV6-1 to TRBJ1-2; D gene unclear. This CDR3 region has 14 residues. Germline CDR1 reads MNHNS; CDR2 reads SASEGT. V gave up 0 bases and J gave up 8 bases, with 13 bases separating them. DNA for the CDR3: TGTGCCAGCAGTGAAGCGGGGAGGAGGTGGGGCTACACCTTC. This gives the protein CASSEAGRRWGYTF.

This clonotype was detected a few times. V usage is TRBV21-1 and J usage is TRBJ1-5; the table's D call, TRBD1, has no DNA check behind it. TRBV21-1 is tagged as a pseudogene. This CDR3 has 15 amino acids. The DNA of the CDR3 is TGTGCCAGCAGCAAAGAGGCGGCGCATTATCAGCCCCAGCATTTT. Its protein product is CASSKEAAHYQPQHF.

This clonotype occurred once. The chain carries TRBV12-3 or TRBV12-4 and TRBJ1-2; D ambiguous. V lost 7 bases to trimming and J lost 5 bases, with 11 bases between them. There are 12 residues in the CDR3. CDR3 amino acids: CASISFPYGYTF. For the CDR3, the DNA is TGTGCCAGCATATCGTTCCCATATGGCTACACCTTC.

In this sample, this clonotype turned up many times. The J gene is TRBJ2-2, the V gene TRBV29-1; 10 bases fit TRBD2. With V trimmed by 6 bases and J by 7 bases, 14 bases remained unmatched. The CDR3 has 16 residues. The V gene's germline CDR1 is SQVTM and CDR2 ANQGSEA. CDR3 in amino acids: CSVPKGASGSVGELFF. Written as DNA, the CDR3 is TGCAGCGTCCCCAAGGGGGCTAGCGGGAGTGTCGGGGAGCTGTTTTTT.

This chain links TRBV29-1 with TRBJ2-2; 8 bases are shared with TRBD1. V trimming: 6 bases; J trimming: 2 bases; junction bases outside the gene matches: 5. Germline loops: CDR1 SQVTM, CDR2 ANQGSEA. This CDR3 comprises 14 residues. For the CDR3, the DNA is TGCAGCGTCCGGACAGGGACTAACACCGGGGAGCTGTTTTTT. Translated, it gives CSVRTGTNTGELFF.

J is TRBJ2-1 and V is TRBV7-2; no clear D gene. The V end lost 7 bases, the J end lost 4 bases, and 11 bases lay between the germline ends. Germline values: CDR1 SGHTA, CDR2 FQGNSA. The CDR3 is 13 residues long. Here the CDR3 reads CASKGEEYNEQFF. In DNA, the CDR3 is TGTGCCAGCAAAGGAGAAGAGTACAATGAGCAGTTCTTC.

The gene calls are TRBV20-1 and TRBJ1-1; D gene unclear. The germline CDR1 and CDR2 sequences are DFQATT and SNEGSKA (reference sequence). CDR3 size: 13 residues. Deletions cut 6 bases from V and 1 base from J, with 12 bases between. The DNA for the CDR3 is TGCAGTGCCGACACAATTGGGAACACTGAAGCTTTCTTT. This gives the protein CSADTIGNTEAFF.